This T cell receptor beta chain was recovered during a study of blood T cell repertoires in COVID-19. About the research overall: COVID-19 samples collected from the United States, Italy and Spain covered acute and convalescent phases.

The CDR3 runs 15 residues. From germline, CDR1 is SEHNR and CDR2 FQNEAQ (reference sequence). Trimming left V 5 bases short and J 2 bases short, with 13 bases between. Across fewer than 25 US areas, participants ranged in age from about 18 to 90 years. Assay used: immunoSEQ multiplex PCR; TCRdb lists only in-frame clones, some missing. In the table there are 200,000 or so clones, 88% of which are singletons. The receptor's source is a young woman who had recovered from COVID-19. The chain has TRBV7-9 and TRBJ1-5, with a possible D match to TRBD1 (5 bases). The sequencing sample was made of PBMCs or T cells enriched from blood (not recorded which). CDR3 protein: CASSPPGDGNQPQHF. CDR3 DNA sequence: TGTGCCAGCAGCCCTCCGGGGGATGGCAATCAGCCCCAGCATTTT.